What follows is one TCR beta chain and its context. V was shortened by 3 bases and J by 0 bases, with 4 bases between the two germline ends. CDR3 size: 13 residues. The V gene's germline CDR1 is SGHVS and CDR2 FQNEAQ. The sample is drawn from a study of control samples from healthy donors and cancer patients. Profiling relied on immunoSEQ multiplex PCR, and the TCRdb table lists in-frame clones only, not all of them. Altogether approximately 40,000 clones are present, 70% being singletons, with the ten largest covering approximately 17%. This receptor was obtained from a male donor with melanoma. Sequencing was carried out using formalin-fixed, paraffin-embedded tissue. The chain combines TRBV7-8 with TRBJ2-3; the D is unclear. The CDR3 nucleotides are TGTGCCAGCAGCTTGGACAGCACAGATACGCAGTATTTT. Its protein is CASSLDSTDTQYF.